The source of this T cell receptor beta chain is a study of cytomegalovirus exposure and HLA in healthy donors. Study results and limitations: For TCR beta chains, V- and J-gene trimming was later linked to a missense DCLRE1C variant.

About this clone: Its antigen is not known.

The study ran its PCR with 60 Vbeta and 13 Jbeta primers. Original analysis: Unique TCR beta chains numbered 80 million to 95 million in a later analysis, with approximately 10 million shared. This table comes from immunoSEQ multiplex PCR, and its TCRdb copy is limited to in-frame clones, with some not included. The V and J calls and clone size are taken from that table; D and trimming were inferred from the DNA. The profile shows some 120,000 clones, 81% of them singletons. The CDR3 spans 10 residues. V shed 7 bases and J 15 bases; nucleotides not matched to a gene: 9. The germline V gene encodes CDR1 GTSNPN and CDR2 SVGIG (reference sequence).

This TCR was recovered from a young woman in good health and CMV-seronegative. Sequenced sample: PBMCs. V gene TRBV30 combines with J gene TRBJ2-1; TRBD2 matches at 7 bases. CDR3 DNA: TGTGCCTTACTAGCGACGGTTTGGTTCTTC. Amino acid sequence: CALLATVWFF.